These 10 T cell receptor beta chains came from one sample sequenced in a study of CD8+ T cells in alopecia areata. Treatment specified: oral pan-JAK inhibitor, 5-10 mg twice daily. It was cDNA, reverse transcribed from extracted RNA, that served as the sequencing template. Sequencing used immunoSEQ multiplex PCR; TCRdb keeps in-frame clones, though not all of them. The sample holds over 150,000 clones; 50% to 60% are singletons and the top ten take about 0.65%. The sample was CD4+ T cells sorted from blood, taken at week 4, from a patient treated with tofacitinib. The receptors shown here come from a human donor with alopecia areata.

The chain links TRBV4-3 to TRBJ1-1; 8 nucleotides agree with TRBD1. Trimming removed 5 bases from V and 3 bases from J; junction bases left unmatched: 2. Germline V gene sequence: CDR1 LGHNA, CDR2 YSLEER. The CDR3 has 13 amino acids. The CDR3 loop reads CASSKQGDTEAFF. CDR3 bases: TGCGCCAGCAGCAAACAGGGGGACACTGAAGCTTTCTTT.

This clone has a single count. This chain uses TRBV11-2 with TRBJ2-1; D is ambiguous. The CDR3 sequence is 12 residues long. Germline V gene lookup returns CDR1 SGHAT and CDR2 FQNNGV. The germline V and J ends were trimmed by 5 bases and 3 bases, with 5 bases remaining between them. Here the CDR3 reads CASSPSYNEQFF. CDR3 DNA: TGTGCCAGCAGCCCGAGCTACAATGAGCAGTTCTTC.

This clone was picked up a small number of times. This specimen includes other DNA sequences encoding the same CDR3. This chain links TRBV29-1 with TRBJ1-4; perhaps TRBD1 as D (6 bases). Trimming cost V 6 bases and J 8 bases, with 10 bases left between them. The germline V gene has CDR1 SQVTM and CDR2 ANQGSEA. This CDR3 comprises 11 residues. The DNA of the CDR3 is TGCAGCGTAGGAGGGGGGGAAAAACTGTTTTTT. Amino acid sequence: CSVGGGEKLFF.

This chain links TRBV15 with TRBJ1-5, with TRBD1 as a possible D gene (6 bases). Germline values: CDR1 LNHNV, CDR2 YYDKDF (reference sequence). CDR3 length equals 17 residues. Trimming took off 5 bases at V and 4 bases at J, with 21 bases between the two ends. This CDR3 is CATSATGRGSVNQPQHF. CDR3 DNA: TGTGCCACCAGCGCCACGGGAAGGGGGTCGGTAAATCAGCCCCAGCATTTT.

The rearrangement joins TRBV25-1 to TRBJ2-7; D not resolved. V was trimmed by 3 bases and J by 7 bases, leaving 7 bases between them. Germline CDR1 and CDR2: MGHDK and SYGVNS. This CDR3 has 11 amino acids. The CDR3 DNA reads as TGTGCCAGCAGTGAGCTACGGGAGCAGTACTTC. Translation: CASSELREQYF.

This rearrangement joins TRBV5-1 to TRBJ2-1, with 13 bases that match TRBD2. This CDR3 is built from 14 residues. Germline CDR1 and CDR2: SGHRS and YFSETQ. The V segment lost 5 bases and the J segment 8 bases; nucleotides outside the gene matches: 4. Here the CDR3 reads CASRTSGREDEQFF. The CDR3 nucleotides are TGCGCCAGCAGAACTAGCGGGAGGGAGGATGAGCAGTTCTTC.

The chain recombines TRBV7-3 with TRBJ1-5, with D uncertain. The CDR3 has 13 amino acids. Trimming removed 5 bases from V and 0 bases from J, with 5 bases in between. Germline CDR1 is SGHTA and CDR2 is FQGTGA. Here the CDR3 DNA reads TGTGCCAGCAGCGCTTATAGCAATCAGCCCCAGCATTTT. It yields the protein CASSAYSNQPQHF.

The rearrangement joins TRBV20-1 to TRBJ2-5, with D tentatively TRBD1 (5 bases). Trimming shortened V by 7 bases and J by 5 bases, and 11 bases separated the two germline ends. This CDR3 is built from 11 residues. Germline CDR1 and CDR2: DFQATT and SNEGSKA (reference sequence). CDR3 in amino acids: CSGAGIETQYF. CDR3 sequence (DNA): TGCAGTGGGGCAGGGATCGAGACCCAGTACTTC.

The genes are TRBV29-1 and TRBJ2-7, with D possibly TRBD2 on 5 matching bases. Germline V gene data show CDR1 as SQVTM and CDR2 as ANQGSEA. The V and J ends lost 4 bases and 6 bases respectively, with 13 bases between them. This CDR3 is built from 12 residues. The CDR3 loop is CSVVERISEQYF. CDR3 DNA: TGCAGCGTTGTCGAGCGGATCTCCGAGCAGTACTTC.

The CDR3 sequence: CSVGQGENTEAFF. CDR3 in DNA: TGCAGCGTGGGACAGGGGGAGAACACTGAAGCTTTCTTT. The chain has TRBV29-1 and TRBJ1-1; 11 positions match TRBD1. The CDR3 length is 13 residues. Losses at the gene ends were 6 bases for V and 1 base for J; bases not matched to a gene: 1. CDR1 and CDR2 from the germline V gene are SQVTM and ANQGSEA.